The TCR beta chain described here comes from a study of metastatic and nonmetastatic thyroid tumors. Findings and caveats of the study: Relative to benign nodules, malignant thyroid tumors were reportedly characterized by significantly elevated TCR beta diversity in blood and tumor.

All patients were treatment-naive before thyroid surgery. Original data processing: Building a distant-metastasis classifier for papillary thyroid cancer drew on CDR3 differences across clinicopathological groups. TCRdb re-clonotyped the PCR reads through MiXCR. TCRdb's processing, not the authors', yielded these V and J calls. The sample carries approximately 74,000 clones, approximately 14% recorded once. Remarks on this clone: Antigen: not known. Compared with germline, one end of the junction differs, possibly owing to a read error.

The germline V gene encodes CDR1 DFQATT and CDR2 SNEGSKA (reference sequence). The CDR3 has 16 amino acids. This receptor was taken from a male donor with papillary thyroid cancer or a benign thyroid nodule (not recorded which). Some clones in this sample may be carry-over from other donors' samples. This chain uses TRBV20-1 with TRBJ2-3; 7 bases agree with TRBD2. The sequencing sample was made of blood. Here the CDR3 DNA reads TGCAGTGCTAGTGTCGCCCCAGCGGGGAGCACGGATACGCAGTATTTT. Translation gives CSASVAPAGSTDTQYF.